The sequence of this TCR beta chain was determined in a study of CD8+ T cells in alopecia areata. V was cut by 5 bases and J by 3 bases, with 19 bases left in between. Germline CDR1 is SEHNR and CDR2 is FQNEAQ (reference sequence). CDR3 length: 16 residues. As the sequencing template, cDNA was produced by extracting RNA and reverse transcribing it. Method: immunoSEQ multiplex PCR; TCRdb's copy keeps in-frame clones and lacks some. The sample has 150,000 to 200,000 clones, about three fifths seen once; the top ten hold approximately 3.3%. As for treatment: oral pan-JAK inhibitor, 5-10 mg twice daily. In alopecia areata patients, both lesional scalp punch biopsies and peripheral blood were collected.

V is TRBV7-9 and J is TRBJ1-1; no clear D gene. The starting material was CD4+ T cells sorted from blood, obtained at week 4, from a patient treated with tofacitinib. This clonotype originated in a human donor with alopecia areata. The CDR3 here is CASSPPPPFIYTEAFF. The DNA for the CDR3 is TGTGCCAGCAGCCCACCTCCACCTTTTATTTACACTGAAGCTTTCTTT.